One and the same sample provided the 30 T cell receptor beta chains below, sequenced in a study of T cell changes during pregnancy in multiple sclerosis. Method: immunoSEQ multiplex PCR; TCRdb's copy keeps in-frame clones and lacks some. Here the sample spans 84,000 or so clones, about 94% being singletons. The material sequenced was peripheral blood, taken in the third trimester of pregnancy. All receptors derive from a female donor with multiple sclerosis, enrolled in a pregnancy study.

The chain couples TRBV6-1 to TRBJ2-7; perhaps TRBD1 as D (5 bases). The length of the CDR3 is 15 residues. V was shortened by 1 base and J by 2 bases, with 12 bases between the two germline ends. The germline gives CDR1 MNHNS, CDR2 SASEGT. The CDR3: CASSEGRGQPYEQYF. CDR3 DNA: TGTGCCAGCAGTGAAGGAAGGGGCCAACCCTACGAGCAGTACTTC.

V is TRBV10-3 and J is TRBJ2-1; 7 bases match TRBD2. CDR1 is ENHRY, CDR2 SYGVKD, per germline. The CDR3 length is 13 residues. Trimming removed 8 bases from V and 8 bases from J; junction bases left unmatched: 9. CDR3 coding DNA: TGTGCCATCGGGGGGGGAGGGCTCGATGAGCAGTTCTTC. Protein sequence: CAIGGGGLDEQFF.

The chain combines TRBV5-1 with TRBJ1-4; maybe TRBD1 (6 bases). CDR3 length: 15 amino acids. The germline CDR1 and CDR2 sequences are SGHRS and YFSETQ. V was trimmed by 4 bases and J by 5 bases, leaving 15 bases between them. The CDR3 is CASSTYRAPNEKLFF. Here the CDR3 DNA reads TGCGCCAGCAGCACCTACAGGGCGCCGAATGAAAAACTGTTTTTT.

The V and J genes are TRBV19 and TRBJ1-2, with D possibly matching TRBD1 (5 bases). Trimming shortened V by 7 bases and J by 8 bases, and 20 bases separated the two germline ends. The CDR3 runs to 14 residues. Germline V CDR1 and CDR2: LNHDA, SQIVND (reference sequence). In DNA form, the CDR3 reads TGTGCCAGTACCAATGGGGGGGGGTCCCGCGGCTACACCTTC. Translating it yields CASTNGGGSRGYTF.

The chain employs TRBV7-3 and TRBJ2-7; tentative D call: TRBD1 (7 bases). The ends were cut back, 1 base at V and 4 bases at J, with 20 bases in the middle. Germline CDR1 is SGHTA and CDR2 is FQGTGA. The length of the CDR3 is 17 residues. CDR3 DNA sequence: TGTGCCAGCAGCTTAATTAAGGGGGCGGGGACCCCTTACGAGCAGTACTTC. As protein: CASSLIKGAGTPYEQYF.

The chain is built from TRBV9 and TRBJ1-2, with D perhaps matching TRBD1 (5 bases). The V gene lost 3 bases and the J gene lost 2 bases, with 14 bases spanning the gap. Looked up from germline, CDR1 is SGDLS and CDR2 is YYNGEE. This CDR3 is built from 15 residues. CDR3 sequence reads: CASSGLGPPNYGYTF. DNA for the CDR3: TGTGCCAGCAGCGGTCTGGGGCCTCCAAACTATGGCTACACCTTC.

The chain has TRBV4-2 and TRBJ1-1; possible D gene TRBD1, 5 bases. CDR3 length: 14 residues. Germline V CDR1 and CDR2: LGHNA, YNFKEQ. Between the trimmed V and J ends, which lost 1 base and 2 bases, there was a span of 8 bases. The CDR3 is CASSQGRDNTEAFF. CDR3 nucleotides: TGTGCCAGCAGCCAAGGCAGGGATAACACTGAAGCTTTCTTT.

The CDR3 sequence: CAWSQSYEQYF. The CDR3 region has the DNA TGTGCCTGGAGCCAATCCTACGAGCAGTACTTC. The rearrangement links TRBV30 to TRBJ2-7; D is ambiguous. This CDR3 region has 11 residues. Trimming stripped 3 bases from V and 1 base from J, with 4 bases between. Germline V CDR1 and CDR2: GTSNPN, SVGIG (reference sequence).

The gene calls are TRBV7-2 and TRBJ1-4; D gene uncertain. Germline V gives CDR1 SGHTA, CDR2 FQGNSA. V dropped 4 bases and J dropped 7 bases, with 10 bases sitting between them. The CDR3 runs 13 residues. Here the CDR3 DNA reads TGTGCCAGCAGCTCTTCCGGGAGTGAAAAACTGTTTTTT. Amino acid sequence: CASSSSGSEKLFF.

The chain carries TRBV2 and TRBJ2-2, with 8 positions matching TRBD2. J was trimmed by 0 bases and V by 2 bases; bases with no gene match: 8. The germline CDR1 and CDR2 sequences are SNHLY and FYNNEI. CDR3 length equals 18 residues. CDR3 DNA: TGTGCCAGCAGTGAAATGAGGAGCGGGGGAACGAACACCGGGGAGCTGTTTTTT. Protein: CASSEMRSGGTNTGELFF.

As regards this clone: Relative to the germline gene, one junction end is altered; a read error may explain this. The gene calls are TRBV5-4 and TRBJ2-7; D remains ambiguous. The CDR3 is made up of 11 amino acids. CDR1 is SGHNT, CDR2 YYREEE, per germline (reference sequence). CDR3 coding DNA: TGTGCCAGCAGCTTAGGAGAGGTCTCGCACTTC. Amino acids: CASSLGEVSHF.

This clone was observed a few times. For the CDR3, the DNA is TGTGCCAGCAGTTTGACCCGGGGTGGCTACACCTTC. This encodes CASSLTRGGYTF. The V and J genes are TRBV11-2 and TRBJ1-2; no reliable D call. V dropped 6 bases and J dropped 7 bases, with 12 bases sitting between them. Germline CDR1 and CDR2: SGHAT and FQNNGV. The CDR3 runs to 12 residues.

V gene TRBV7-2 combines with J gene TRBJ1-3; D is possibly TRBD1 (5 bases). Germline V CDR1 and CDR2: SGHTA, FQGNSA. V was shortened by 5 bases and J by 2 bases, with 10 bases between the two germline ends. CDR3 length equals 14 residues. The CDR3 loop is CASSSQGTGNTIYF. Here the CDR3 DNA reads TGTGCCAGCAGCAGCCAGGGTACTGGAAACACCATATATTTT.

This clone was recorded only once. The chain joins TRBV6-1 to TRBJ2-7; 10 bases match TRBD1. In germline, CDR1 is MNHNS, CDR2 SASEGT. The CDR3 has 15 residues. The trim removed 4 bases at V and 4 bases at J, leaving 7 bases unmatched. In DNA, the CDR3 is TGTGCCAGCAGTGTGAGAGGGGACAGGGGTTACGAGCAGTACTTC. It specifies CASSVRGDRGYEQYF.

This sequence joins TRBV7-3 and TRBJ1-1; 9 bases line up with TRBD1. This CDR3 region has 15 residues. CDR1 is SGHTA, CDR2 FQGTGA, per germline. Losses at the gene ends were 4 bases for V and 4 bases for J; bases not matched to a gene: 7. The chain's CDR3 is CASSSQQGAFTEAFF. The CDR3 bases are TGTGCCAGCAGCTCCCAACAGGGGGCATTCACTGAAGCTTTCTTT.

The rearrangement links TRBV7-9 to TRBJ1-6; the D gene is possibly TRBD1 (6 bases). CDR1 and CDR2 from the germline V gene are SEHNR and FQNEAQ (reference sequence). The CDR3 extends over 14 amino acids. Trimming stripped 1 base from V and 7 bases from J, with 8 bases between. CDR3 DNA sequence: TGTGCCAGCAGCTTAGGACAGGACAATTCACCCCTCCACTTT. As protein: CASSLGQDNSPLHF. Combining the CDR3 with reference TRBV7-9 and TRBJ1-6 gives the whole variable domain DTGVSQNPRHKITKRGQNVTFRCDPISEHNRLYWYRQTLGQGPEFLTYFQNEAQLEKSRLLSDRFSAERPKGSFSTLEIQRTEQGDSAMYLCASSLGQDNSPLHFGNGTRLTVT.

The V and J genes are TRBV15 and TRBJ1-2; no definite D call. Germline lookup yields CDR1 LNHNV and CDR2 YYDKDF (reference sequence). V lost 0 bases and J 7 bases, leaving 9 bases between the germline ends. The CDR3 loop spans 13 amino acids. CDR3 nucleotides: TGTGCCACCAGCAGAGATCGTAATTTTGGCTACACCTTC. Its translation is CATSRDRNFGYTF.

This clone was seen just once. The chain recombines TRBV27 with TRBJ2-7; D may be TRBD1 (6 bases). The V gene lost 8 bases and the J gene lost 2 bases, with 13 bases spanning the gap. Germline CDR1 reads MNHEY; CDR2 reads SMNVEV (reference sequence). This CDR3 region has 13 residues. CDR3 in DNA: TGTGCCAGCTCAAGGACAGTTCCCTACGAGCAGTACTTC. It encodes CASSRTVPYEQYF.

V and J are TRBV27 and TRBJ1-5; D is uncertain. This CDR3 spans 13 amino acids. Trimming took off 5 bases at V and 6 bases at J, with 11 bases between the two ends. Germline CDR1 and CDR2: MNHEY and SMNVEV (reference sequence). The CDR3 bases are TGTGCCAGCAGTCTAGCTGATGGTCAGCCCCAGCATTTT. Translated, it gives CASSLADGQPQHF.

The rearrangement uses TRBV4-1 and TRBJ1-5; the D gene is possibly TRBD1 (5 bases). The CDR3 runs 16 residues. The V end lost 6 bases, the J end lost 0 bases, and 15 bases lay between the germline ends. Germline V CDR1 and CDR2: MGHRA, YSYEKL. The CDR3 here is CASRRMGRISNQPQHF. The CDR3 nucleotides are TGCGCCAGCAGACGAATGGGGCGGATTAGCAATCAGCCCCAGCATTTT.

The chain is built from TRBV6-5 and TRBJ1-1; D is ambiguous. This CDR3 comprises 15 residues. Germline CDR1 is MNHEY and CDR2 is SVGAGI. Trimming took off 6 bases at V and 1 base at J, with 15 bases between the two ends. The DNA of the CDR3 is TGTGCCAGCAGCCTCCAAGGAGGCAGGAACACTGAAGCTTTCTTT. Protein: CASSLQGGRNTEAFF.

The chain couples TRBV7-3 to TRBJ1-3, with a tentative D call TRBD1 (6 bases). This CDR3 spans 16 amino acids. The V gene lost 2 bases and the J gene lost 1 base, with 12 bases spanning the gap. CDR1 and CDR2 from the germline V gene are SGHTA and FQGTGA. The DNA of the CDR3 is TGTGCCAGCAGCTTATCGCCAACAGGGTCTGGAAACACCATATATTTT. Protein product: CASSLSPTGSGNTIYF.

The V gene is TRBV23-1, the J gene TRBJ1-5, with D hard to call. TRBV23-1 is an ORF; its function is uncertain. Trimming took off 0 bases at V and 0 bases at J, with 9 bases between the two ends. The CDR3 is 16 residues long. Written as DNA, the CDR3 is TGCGCCAGCAGTCAATCCGAGGTTCCTAGCAATCAGCCCCAGCATTTT. This gives the protein CASSQSEVPSNQPQHF.

The chain has TRBV19 and TRBJ2-7; D is possibly TRBD1 (7 bases). The CDR3 contains 13 residues. Germline values: CDR1 LNHDA, CDR2 SQIVND (reference sequence). V was clipped by 5 bases and J by 3 bases, with 11 bases between them. The CDR3 region is CASSGGTVYEQYF. CDR3 DNA sequence: TGTGCCAGTAGTGGGGGGACAGTCTACGAGCAGTACTTC.

In regard to this clone: This specimen includes other DNA sequences encoding the same CDR3. This chain connects TRBV5-5 to TRBJ2-7; D not certain. The CDR3 sequence is 12 residues long. V was cut by 2 bases and J by 1 base, with 4 bases left in between. Germline values: CDR1 SGHKS, CDR2 YYEKEE (reference sequence). The CDR3 region is CASSFRSYEQYF. Written as DNA, the CDR3 is TGTGCCAGCAGCTTCAGATCCTACGAGCAGTACTTC.

The DNA for the CDR3 is TGTGCCAGCAGCTTAGATAGGGGTTCCTACGAGCAGTACTTC. Its protein product is CASSLDRGSYEQYF. The J gene is TRBJ2-7, the V gene TRBV11-3; D is possibly TRBD1 (5 bases). V dropped 0 bases and J dropped 1 base, with 7 bases sitting between them. The CDR3 loop spans 14 amino acids. The germline CDR1 and CDR2 sequences are SGHNT and YENEEA.

This chain joins TRBV19 and TRBJ1-5; D might be TRBD1 (6 bases). The germline V gene has CDR1 LNHDA and CDR2 SQIVND (reference sequence). The V end was cut by 7 bases, the J end by 4 bases, with 17 bases between. CDR3 length: 15 residues. The CDR3 bases are TGTGCCAGTACCGATGGGACACAGTCAAATCAGCCCCAGCATTTT. It translates to CASTDGTQSNQPQHF.

The chain joins TRBV19 to TRBJ1-1; D ambiguous. Trimming shortened V by 3 bases and J by 5 bases, and 10 bases separated the two germline ends. CDR3 length: 13 residues. Germline lookup yields CDR1 LNHDA and CDR2 SQIVND (reference sequence). CDR3 loop: CASSMRIATEAFF. CDR3 DNA sequence: TGTGCCAGTAGTATGAGGATAGCGACTGAAGCTTTCTTT.

The gene calls are TRBV2 and TRBJ2-2; possible D gene TRBD1, 6 bases. Germline-derived CDR1 and CDR2 are SNHLY and FYNNEI. CDR3 length: 13 residues. The V end was cut by 9 bases, the J end by 4 bases, with 12 bases between. CDR3 loop: CARGAGATGELFF. CDR3 nucleotides: TGTGCCAGGGGGGCAGGGGCCACCGGGGAGCTGTTTTTT.

This clone was found once. This chain links TRBV2 with TRBJ1-5, with 10 bases that match TRBD1. Per the germline V gene, CDR1 is SNHLY and CDR2 is FYNNEI. There are 15 residues in the CDR3. After removal of 3 bases from V and 4 bases from J, the junction contained 3 bases not matched to a gene. Here the CDR3 DNA reads TGTGCCAGCAGTGACCGGACAGGGGGTAATCAGCCCCAGCATTTT. It translates to CASSDRTGGNQPQHF. Complete variable domain (other parts from reference TRBV2 and TRBJ1-5): EPEVTQTPSHQVTQMGQEVILRCVPISNHLYFYWYRQILGQKVEFLVSFYNNEISEKSEIFDDQFSVERPDGSNFTLKIRSTKLEDSAMYFCASSDRTGGNQPQHFGDGTRLSIL.